The 6 T cell receptor beta chains listed next were all sequenced from one sample in a study of T cells in Graves' hyperthyroidism and ophthalmopathy. Template material for amplifying TCR beta CDR3 regions consisted of RNA transcripts. HTBI primers drove first-round RT-PCR of the TCR CDR3. TCRdb reprocessed the multiplex PCR reads via MiXCR and lists one record per CDR3 protein. The sample consists of 600,000 to 800,000 distinct CDR3 sequences, approximately 36% of them appearing once. Sequenced sample: blood. The receptors shown here come from a woman aged 40-49 years with Graves' hyperthyroidism.

The J gene is TRBJ1-5, the V gene TRBV12-3 or TRBV12-4, with D perhaps matching TRBD1 (5 bases). Trimming shortened V by 6 bases and J by 5 bases, and 17 bases separated the two germline ends. The CDR3 length is 15 residues. CDR3: CASSQHERGDQPQHF. As DNA, the CDR3 is TGTGCCAGCAGCCAGCATGAGAGGGGAGATCAGCCCCAGCATTTT.

This rearrangement joins TRBV9 to TRBJ2-7, with TRBD1 matching 7 bases. The DNA matches TRBJ2-1 better at its end, which makes the J call doubtful. Germline V gene lookup returns CDR1 SGDLS and CDR2 YYNGEE. The CDR3 consists of 15 residues. CDR3 in amino acids: CASSVRTGDYNEQFF. In DNA form, the CDR3 reads TGTGCCAGCAGCGTCCGGACAGGAGACTACAATGAGCAGTTCTTC.

This clonotype has more than one count but fewer than ten. The chain links TRBV30 to TRBJ1-1, with D unresolved. Trimming left V 8 bases short and J 1 base short, with 11 bases between. Germline CDR1 reads GTSNPN; CDR2 reads SVGIG (reference sequence). The CDR3 runs to 12 residues. This CDR3 reads CAHQYANTEAFF. The DNA for the CDR3 is TGTGCCCATCAGTATGCGAACACTGAAGCTTTCTTT.

This clonotype has at least ten counts. V is TRBV24-1 and J is TRBJ2-5; D unclear. V lost 5 bases and J lost 4, with 4 bases in between. This CDR3 comprises 11 residues. Germline V CDR1 and CDR2: KGHDR, SFDVKD. The CDR3 protein is CATSAGETQYF. The CDR3 DNA is TGTGCCACCAGTGCAGGAGAGACCCAGTACTTC.

This clonotype came up many times. The chain links TRBV7-8 to TRBJ2-7; D unresolved. Per the germline V gene, CDR1 is SGHVS and CDR2 is FQNEAQ. V was shortened by 1 base and J by 2 bases, with 6 bases between the two germline ends. The CDR3 has 13 amino acids. This CDR3 reads CASSLVQAYEQYF. The CDR3 DNA reads TGTGCCAGCAGCTTAGTCCAGGCCTACGAGCAGTACTTC.

At least ten counts were recorded for this clonotype. The chain employs TRBV2 and TRBJ1-2; D is perhaps TRBD1 (6 bases). Germline CDR1 and CDR2: SNHLY and FYNNEI. V shed 0 bases and J shed 10 bases, with 15 bases lying between them. The CDR3 extends over 14 amino acids. In nucleotides, the CDR3 is TGTGCCAGCAGTGAAGCCTCCGAAGGGGGGATCTACACCTTC. It encodes CASSEASEGGIYTF.